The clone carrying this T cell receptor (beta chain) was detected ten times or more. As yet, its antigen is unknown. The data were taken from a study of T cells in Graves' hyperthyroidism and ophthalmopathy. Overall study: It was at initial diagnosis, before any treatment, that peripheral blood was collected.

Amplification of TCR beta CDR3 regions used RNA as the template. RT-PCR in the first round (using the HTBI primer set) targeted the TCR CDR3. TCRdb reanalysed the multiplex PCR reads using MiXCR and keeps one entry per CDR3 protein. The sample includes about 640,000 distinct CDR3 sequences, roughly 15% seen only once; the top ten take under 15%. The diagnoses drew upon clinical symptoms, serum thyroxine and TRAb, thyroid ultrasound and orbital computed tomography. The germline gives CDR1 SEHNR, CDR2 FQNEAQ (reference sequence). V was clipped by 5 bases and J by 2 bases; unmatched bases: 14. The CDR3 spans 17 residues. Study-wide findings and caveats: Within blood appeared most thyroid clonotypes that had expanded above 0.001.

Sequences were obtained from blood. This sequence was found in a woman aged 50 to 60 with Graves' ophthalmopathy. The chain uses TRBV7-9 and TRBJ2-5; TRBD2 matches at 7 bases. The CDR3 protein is CASSRSFRDYFQETQYF. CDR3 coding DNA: TGTGCCAGCAGCAGATCTTTCCGGGACTACTTTCAAGAGACCCAGTACTTC.